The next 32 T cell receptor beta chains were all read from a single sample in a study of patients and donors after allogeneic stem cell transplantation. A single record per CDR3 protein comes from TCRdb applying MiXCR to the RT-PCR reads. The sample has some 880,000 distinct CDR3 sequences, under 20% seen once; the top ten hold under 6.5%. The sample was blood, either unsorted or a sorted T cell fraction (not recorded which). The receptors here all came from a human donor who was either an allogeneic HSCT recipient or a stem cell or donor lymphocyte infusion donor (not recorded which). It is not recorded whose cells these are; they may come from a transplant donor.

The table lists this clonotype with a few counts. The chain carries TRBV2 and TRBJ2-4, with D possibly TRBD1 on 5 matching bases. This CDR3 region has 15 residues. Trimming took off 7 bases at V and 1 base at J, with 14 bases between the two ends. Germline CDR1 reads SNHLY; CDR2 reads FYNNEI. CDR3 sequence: CASMGTGLAKNIQYF. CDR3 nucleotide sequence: TGTGCCAGCATGGGCACAGGTCTCGCCAAAAACATTCAGTACTTC.

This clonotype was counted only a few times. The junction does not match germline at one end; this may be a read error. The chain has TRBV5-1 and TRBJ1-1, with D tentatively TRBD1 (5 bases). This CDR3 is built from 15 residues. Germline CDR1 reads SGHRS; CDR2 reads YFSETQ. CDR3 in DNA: TGCGCCAGCAGCTTGGTTGGGGACGTGAAGACTGAAGCTTTCTTT. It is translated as CASSLVGDVKTEAFF.

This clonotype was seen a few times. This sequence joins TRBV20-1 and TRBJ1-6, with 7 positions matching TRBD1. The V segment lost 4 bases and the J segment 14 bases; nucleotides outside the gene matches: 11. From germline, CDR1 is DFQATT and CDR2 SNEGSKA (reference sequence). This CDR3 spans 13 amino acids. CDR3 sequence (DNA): TGCAGTGCTACCGGGACAGACGGATTGGCCCTCCACTTT. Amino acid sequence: CSATGTDGLALHF.

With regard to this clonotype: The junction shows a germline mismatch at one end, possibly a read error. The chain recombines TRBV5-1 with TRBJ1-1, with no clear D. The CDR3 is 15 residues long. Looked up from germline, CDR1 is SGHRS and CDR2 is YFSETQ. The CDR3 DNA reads TGCGCCAGCAGCTATCAAGGAGATCTGAACGCTGAAGCTTTCTTT. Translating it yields CASSYQGDLNAEAFF.

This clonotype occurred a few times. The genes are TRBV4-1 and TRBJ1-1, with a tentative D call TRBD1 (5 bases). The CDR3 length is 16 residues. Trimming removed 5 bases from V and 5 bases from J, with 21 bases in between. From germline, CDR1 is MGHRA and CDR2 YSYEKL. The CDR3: CASSGDPLGEKTEAFF. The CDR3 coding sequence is TGCGCCAGCAGCGGAGATCCCCTGGGGGAGAAAACTGAAGCTTTCTTT.

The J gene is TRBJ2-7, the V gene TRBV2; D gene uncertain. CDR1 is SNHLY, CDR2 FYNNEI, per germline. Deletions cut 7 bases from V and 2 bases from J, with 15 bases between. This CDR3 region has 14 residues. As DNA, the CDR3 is TGTGCCAGCACGGTGGCAGGAAAAGCCTACGAGCAGTACTTC. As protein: CASTVAGKAYEQYF.

The CDR3 coding sequence is TGTGCCAGCAGGGCGGTAGCGGGCAACTACAATGAGCAGTTCTTC. Protein sequence: CASRAVAGNYNEQFF. The V and J genes are TRBV2 and TRBJ2-1; 7 nucleotides align to TRBD2. CDR3 length: 15 residues. Losses at the gene ends were 6 bases for V and 3 bases for J; bases not matched to a gene: 8. Germline-derived CDR1 and CDR2 are SNHLY and FYNNEI.

The CDR3 loop reads CASSEEGRVGLFF. The CDR3 region has the DNA TGTGCCAGCAGTGAAGAAGGACGTGTAGGTCTGTTCTTC. J is TRBJ2-1 and V is TRBV6-1; D uncertain. V was cut by 1 base and J by 15 bases, with 16 bases left in between. Germline assignment: CDR1 MNHNS and CDR2 SASEGT. This CDR3 is built from 13 residues.

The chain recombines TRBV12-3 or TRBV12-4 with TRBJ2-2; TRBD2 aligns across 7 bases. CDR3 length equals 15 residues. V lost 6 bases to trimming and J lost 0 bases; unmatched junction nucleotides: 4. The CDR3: CASRGGNTNTGELFF. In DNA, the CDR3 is TGTGCCAGCAGGGGGGGGAATACGAACACCGGGGAGCTGTTTTTT.

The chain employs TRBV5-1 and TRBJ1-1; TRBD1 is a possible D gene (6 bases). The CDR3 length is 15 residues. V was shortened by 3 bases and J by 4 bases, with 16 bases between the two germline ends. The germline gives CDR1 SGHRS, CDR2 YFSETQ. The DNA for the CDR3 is TGCGCCAGCAGCTCGGCAGGGGATGGGGGCACTGAAGCTTTCTTT. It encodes CASSSAGDGGTEAFF.

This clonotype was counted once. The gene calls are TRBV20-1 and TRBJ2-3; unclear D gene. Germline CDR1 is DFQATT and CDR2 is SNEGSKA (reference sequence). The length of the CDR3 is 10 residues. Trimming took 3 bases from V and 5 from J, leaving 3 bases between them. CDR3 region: CSARQDTQYF. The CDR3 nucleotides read TGCAGTGCTAGGCAAGATACGCAGTATTTT.

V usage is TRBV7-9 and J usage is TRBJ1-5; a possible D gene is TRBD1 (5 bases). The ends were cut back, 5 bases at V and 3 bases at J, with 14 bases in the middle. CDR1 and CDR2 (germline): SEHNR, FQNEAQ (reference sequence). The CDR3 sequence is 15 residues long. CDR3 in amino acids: CASSATGPLNQPQHF. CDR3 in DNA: TGTGCCAGCAGCGCGACGGGACCCCTCAATCAGCCCCAGCATTTT.

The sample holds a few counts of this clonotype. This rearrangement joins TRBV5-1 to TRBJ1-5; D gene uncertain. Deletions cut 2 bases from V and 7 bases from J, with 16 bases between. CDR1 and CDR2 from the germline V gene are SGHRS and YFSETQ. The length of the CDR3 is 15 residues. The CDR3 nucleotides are TGCGCCAGCAGCTTTGGGTCAGGCCGTGACCAGCCCCAGCATTTT. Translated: CASSFGSGRDQPQHF.

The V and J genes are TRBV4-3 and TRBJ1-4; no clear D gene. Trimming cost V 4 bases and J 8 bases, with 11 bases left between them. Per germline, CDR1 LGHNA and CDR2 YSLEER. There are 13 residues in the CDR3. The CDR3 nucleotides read TGCGCCAGCAGCCGCGCTCTTCGGGAAAAACTGTTTTTT. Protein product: CASSRALREKLFF.

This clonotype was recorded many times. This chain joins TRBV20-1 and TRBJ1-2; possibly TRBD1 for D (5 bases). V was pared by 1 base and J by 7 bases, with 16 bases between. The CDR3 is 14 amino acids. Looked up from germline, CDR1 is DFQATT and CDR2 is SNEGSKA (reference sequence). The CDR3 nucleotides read TGCAGTGCTAGAGTCCCAGGGCGTCAACGTGGCTACACCTTC. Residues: CSARVPGRQRGYTF.

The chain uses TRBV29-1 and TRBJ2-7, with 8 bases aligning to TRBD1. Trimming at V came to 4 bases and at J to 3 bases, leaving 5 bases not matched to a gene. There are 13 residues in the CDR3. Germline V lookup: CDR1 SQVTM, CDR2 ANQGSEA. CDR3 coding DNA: TGCAGCGTTGGACAGGGGTTCGACTACGAGCAGTACTTC. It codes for CSVGQGFDYEQYF.

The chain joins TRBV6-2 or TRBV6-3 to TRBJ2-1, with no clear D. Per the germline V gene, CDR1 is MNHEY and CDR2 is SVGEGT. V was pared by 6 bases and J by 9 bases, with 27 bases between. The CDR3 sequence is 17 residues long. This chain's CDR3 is CASRPGLEWGLKSEQFF. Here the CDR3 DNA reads TGTGCCAGCAGACCCGGTCTGGAGTGGGGTTTAAAGAGTGAGCAGTTCTTC.

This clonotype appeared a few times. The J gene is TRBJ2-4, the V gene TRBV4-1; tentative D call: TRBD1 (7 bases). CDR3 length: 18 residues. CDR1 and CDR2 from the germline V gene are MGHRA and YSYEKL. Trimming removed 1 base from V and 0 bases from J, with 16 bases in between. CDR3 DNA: TGCGCCAGCAGCCAAGGTCGACAGGGAGGAAAAGCCAAAAACATTCAGTACTTC. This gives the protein CASSQGRQGGKAKNIQYF.

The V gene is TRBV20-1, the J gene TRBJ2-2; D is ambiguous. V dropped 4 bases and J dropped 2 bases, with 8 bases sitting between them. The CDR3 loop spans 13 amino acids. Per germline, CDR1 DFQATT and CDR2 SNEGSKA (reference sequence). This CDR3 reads CSAIKHNTGELFF. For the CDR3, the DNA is TGCAGTGCTATCAAGCATAACACCGGGGAGCTGTTTTTT.

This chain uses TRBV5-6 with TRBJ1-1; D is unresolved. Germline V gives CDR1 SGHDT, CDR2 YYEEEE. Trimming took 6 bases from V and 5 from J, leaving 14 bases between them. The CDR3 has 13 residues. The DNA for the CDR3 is TGTGCCAGCACCCCCCTCCTAGGGACTGAAGCTTTCTTT. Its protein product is CASTPLLGTEAFF.

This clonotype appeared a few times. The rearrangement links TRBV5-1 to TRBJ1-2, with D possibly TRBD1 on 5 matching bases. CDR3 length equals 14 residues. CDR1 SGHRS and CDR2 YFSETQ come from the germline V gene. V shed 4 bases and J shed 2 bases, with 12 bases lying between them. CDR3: CASSPGTQNYGYTF. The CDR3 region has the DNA TGCGCCAGCAGCCCTGGGACCCAGAACTATGGCTACACCTTC.

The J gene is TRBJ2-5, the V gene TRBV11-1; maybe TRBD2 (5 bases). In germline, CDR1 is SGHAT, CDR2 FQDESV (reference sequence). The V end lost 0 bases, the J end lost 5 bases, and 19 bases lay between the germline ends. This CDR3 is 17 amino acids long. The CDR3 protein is CASSLAFGRKGGETQYF. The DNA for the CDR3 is TGTGCCAGCAGCTTAGCATTTGGAAGGAAGGGCGGGGAGACCCAGTACTTC. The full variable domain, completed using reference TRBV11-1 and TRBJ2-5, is EAEVAQSPRYKITEKSQAVAFWCDPISGHATLYWYRQILGQGPELLVQFQDESVVDDSQLPKDRFSAERLKGVDSTLKIQPAELGDSAMYLCASSLAFGRKGGETQYFGPGTRLLVL.

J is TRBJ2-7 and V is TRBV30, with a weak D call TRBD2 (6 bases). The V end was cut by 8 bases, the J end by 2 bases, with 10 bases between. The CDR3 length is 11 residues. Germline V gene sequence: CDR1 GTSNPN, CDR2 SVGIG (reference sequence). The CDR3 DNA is TGTGCCGGAGGGGTAGCCTACGAGCAGTACTTC. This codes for CAGGVAYEQYF.

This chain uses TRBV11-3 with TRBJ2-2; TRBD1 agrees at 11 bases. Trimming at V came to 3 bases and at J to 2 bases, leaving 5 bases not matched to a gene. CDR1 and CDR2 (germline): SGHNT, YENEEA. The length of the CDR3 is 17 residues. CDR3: CASSFRTGGKNTGELFF. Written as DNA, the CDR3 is TGTGCCAGCAGCTTCAGGACAGGGGGCAAAAACACCGGGGAGCTGTTTTTT.

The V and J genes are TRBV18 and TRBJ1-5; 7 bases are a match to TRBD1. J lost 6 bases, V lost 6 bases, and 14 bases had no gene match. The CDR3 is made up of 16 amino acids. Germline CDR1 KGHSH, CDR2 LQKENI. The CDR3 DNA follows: TGTGCCAGCTCCCGTATCGATGACAGGGCTGGTCAGCCCCAGCATTTT. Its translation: CASSRIDDRAGQPQHF. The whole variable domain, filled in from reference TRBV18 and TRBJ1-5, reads NAGVMQNPRHLVRRRGQEARLRCSPMKGHSHVYWYRQLPEEGLKFMVYLQKENIIDESGMPKERFSAEFPKEGPSILRIQQVVRGDSAAYFCASSRIDDRAGQPQHFGDGTRLSIL.

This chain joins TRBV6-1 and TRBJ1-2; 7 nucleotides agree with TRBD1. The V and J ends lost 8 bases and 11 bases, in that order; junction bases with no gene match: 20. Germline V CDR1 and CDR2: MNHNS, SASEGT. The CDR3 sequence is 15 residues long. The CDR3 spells CASHRGVGESYSYTF. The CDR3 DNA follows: TGTGCCAGCCACAGGGGAGTTGGAGAGTCCTATAGTTACACCTTC.

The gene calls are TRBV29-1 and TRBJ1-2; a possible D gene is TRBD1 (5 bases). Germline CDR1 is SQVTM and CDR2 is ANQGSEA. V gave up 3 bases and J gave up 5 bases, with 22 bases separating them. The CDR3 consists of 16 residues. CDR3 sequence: CSVDPLDRPGQYGYTF. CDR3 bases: TGCAGCGTTGATCCACTCGACAGACCAGGCCAATATGGCTACACCTTC.

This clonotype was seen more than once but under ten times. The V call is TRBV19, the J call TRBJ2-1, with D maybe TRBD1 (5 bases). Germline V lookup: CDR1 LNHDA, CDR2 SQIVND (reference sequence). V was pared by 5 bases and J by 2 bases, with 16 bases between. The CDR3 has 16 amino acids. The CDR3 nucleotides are TGTGCCAGTAGTCCACCCCCCATAGGGGCCTACAATGAGCAGTTCTTC. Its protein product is CASSPPPIGAYNEQFF.

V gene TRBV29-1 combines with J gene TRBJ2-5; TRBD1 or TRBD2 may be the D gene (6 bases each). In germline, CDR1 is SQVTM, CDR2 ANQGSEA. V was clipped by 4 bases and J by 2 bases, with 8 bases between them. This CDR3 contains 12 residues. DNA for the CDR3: TGCAGCGTTGGGAGGGGGCAAGAGACCCAGTACTTC. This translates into CSVGRGQETQYF.

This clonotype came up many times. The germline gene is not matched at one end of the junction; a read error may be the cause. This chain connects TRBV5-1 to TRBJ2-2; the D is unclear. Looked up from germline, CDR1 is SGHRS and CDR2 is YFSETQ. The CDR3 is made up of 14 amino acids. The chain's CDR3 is CASSLGQNTGELFF. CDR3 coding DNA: TGTGCCAGCAGCTTAGGCCAGAACACCGGGGAGCTGTTTTTT.

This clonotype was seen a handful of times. CDR3 loop: CSAETSGGTTKAHEQFF. CDR3 bases: TGCAGTGCTGAGACTAGCGGGGGGACCACCAAAGCTCATGAGCAGTTCTTC. This chain uses TRBV20-1 with TRBJ2-1; 13 bases map to TRBD2. V lost 5 bases and J lost 8; bases outside the gene matches: 15. The CDR3 sequence is 17 residues long. Germline loops: CDR1 DFQATT, CDR2 SNEGSKA (reference sequence).

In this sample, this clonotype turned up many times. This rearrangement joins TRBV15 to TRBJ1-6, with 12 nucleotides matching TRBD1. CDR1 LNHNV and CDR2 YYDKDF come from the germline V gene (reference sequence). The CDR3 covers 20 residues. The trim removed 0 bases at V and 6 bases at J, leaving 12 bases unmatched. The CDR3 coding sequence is TGTGCCACCAGCAGAGATTTTCCGGGACAGGGGGCGAGACGTAATTCACCCCTCCACTTT. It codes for CATSRDFPGQGARRNSPLHF.